One sample yielded the 5 T cell receptor beta chains listed below, sequenced in a study of CD8+ T cells in alopecia areata. cDNA serving as the sequencing template came from extracted, reverse transcribed RNA. Repertoires were generated with immunoSEQ multiplex PCR, while TCRdb's copy carries only in-frame clones and drops some. The data show tens of thousands of clones, with around 71% seen just once and around a sixth held by the top ten. Treatment specified: oral pan-JAK inhibitor, 5-10 mg twice daily. The material sequenced was CD8+ T cells sorted from blood, taken at approximately week 44, from a patient treated with tofacitinib. These receptors were obtained from a human donor with alopecia areata.

The J gene is TRBJ2-3, the V gene TRBV7-6; D not resolved. The CDR3 contains 16 residues. V dropped 1 base and J dropped 1 base, with 12 bases sitting between them. Germline CDR1 SGHVS, CDR2 FNYEAQ. The CDR3 region has the DNA TGTGCCAGCAGCTTAGGCATTAGGTCGGGCACAGATACGCAGTATTTT. Its protein product is CASSLGIRSGTDTQYF.

V usage is TRBV10-3 and J usage is TRBJ2-3, with D perhaps matching TRBD1 (6 bases). This CDR3 comprises 13 residues. V lost 10 bases, J lost 1 base, and 12 bases lay in between. In germline, CDR1 is ENHRY, CDR2 SYGVKD. The CDR3 sequence is CATKDSGTDTQYF. In DNA form, the CDR3 reads TGTGCCACGAAGGACAGCGGCACAGATACGCAGTATTTT.

The chain combines TRBV4-3 with TRBJ2-3, with a tentative D call TRBD1 (5 bases). Trimming shortened V by 0 bases and J by 0 bases, and 7 bases separated the two germline ends. This CDR3 has 15 amino acids. Germline V gene data show CDR1 as LGHNA and CDR2 as YSLEER. CDR3 loop: CASSQDWGSTDTQYF. DNA of the CDR3: TGCGCCAGCAGCCAAGATTGGGGCAGCACAGATACGCAGTATTTT.

The table lists this clone with a few counts. The CDR3 DNA follows: TGTGCCAGCAGCGTCTCAGGGGGCACTGAAGCTTTCTTT. Protein sequence: CASSVSGGTEAFF. This chain connects TRBV7-9 to TRBJ1-1; 7 bases agree with TRBD1. The CDR3 extends over 13 amino acids. The V segment lost 5 bases and the J segment 4 bases; nucleotides outside the gene matches: 4. CDR1 is SEHNR, CDR2 FQNEAQ, per germline (reference sequence). Variable domain in full (rest from reference TRBV7-9 and TRBJ1-1): DTGVSQNPRHKITKRGQNVTFRCDPISEHNRLYWYRQTLGQGPEFLTYFQNEAQLEKSRLLSDRFSAERPKGSFSTLEIQRTEQGDSAMYLCASSVSGGTEAFFGQGTRLTVV.

V usage is TRBV30 and J usage is TRBJ2-1; D call uncertain. The germline V gene encodes CDR1 GTSNPN and CDR2 SVGIG (reference sequence). V lost 2 bases to trimming and J lost 6 bases, with 11 bases between them. The CDR3 length is 13 residues. CDR3 sequence (DNA): TGTGCCTGGAGTTTGGAATACCCCAATGAGCAGTTCTTC. Residues: CAWSLEYPNEQFF. The whole variable domain, remainder taken from reference TRBV30 and TRBJ2-1, is SQTIHQWPATLVQPVGSPLSLECTVEGTSNPNLYWYRQAAGRGLQLLFYSVGIGQISSEVPQNLSASRPQDRQFILSSKKLLLSDSGFYLCAWSLEYPNEQFFGPGTRLTVL.